The table lists the clone carrying this T cell receptor beta chain with a few counts. This specimen belongs to a study of quantifying T cell responses using KT2 cells. Background on the study: Reverse transcription used primers in the TCR alpha and beta constant regions.

Trimming removed 2 bases from V and 0 bases from J, with 11 bases in between. This CDR3 spans 16 amino acids. Per germline, CDR1 MGHRA and CDR2 YSYEKL. Each cDNA got a UMI-containing oligo ligated at its 3' end. The first PCR ran roughly 4 cycles with an equimolar RC1.1 and RC1.2 beta primer mix. Each CDR3 protein gets one entry after TCRdb re-called the UMI-ligation and nested PCR reads with MiXCR. The sample contains about 33,000 distinct CDR3 sequences, approximately 10% of which appear only once. Specimen: PBMCs spiked with cells of the T cell clone KT2. The genes are TRBV4-1 and TRBJ2-1; D gene uncertain. This clonotype was sampled from a human donor. CDR3 loop: CASSQSALGSYNEQFF. For the CDR3, the DNA is TGCGCCAGCAGCCAAAGTGCCTTAGGCTCCTACAATGAGCAGTTCTTC.